The rows below give T cell receptor beta chains drawn from one sample of a study of blood T cell repertoires in COVID-19. The protocol was immunoSEQ multiplex PCR, while the TCRdb copy is restricted to in-frame clones and leaves out a portion. Of 90,000 to 150,000 clones in the sample, around 77% were seen once. The sample was peripheral blood. The receptors derive from a human donor in a cohort sampled during active COVID-19. Each CDR3 is given with its conserved first and last residue. The D gene is left open where the match is weak. A row's size may be missing; if present it is once, few, many or a size class.

j_call	v_call	clone_size	d_call	cdr3_length	cdr3_nt	cdr3_aa
TRBJ1-1	TRBV2	-	TRBD1	15	TGTGCCAGCAGGGTAGACAGGGTTCTGAACACTGAAGCTTTCTTT	CASRVDRVLNTEAFF
TRBJ1-1	TRBV6-4	-	-	16	TGTGCCAGCAGTGAACCTGGAGAAGGCCGTTACACTGAAGCTTTCTTT	CASSEPGEGRYTEAFF
TRBJ2-5	TRBV27	-	-	16	TGTGCCAGCAGCGGAGACCCCTCAAGGCTCCAAGAGACCCAGTACTTC	CASSGDPSRLQETQYF
TRBJ1-5	TRBV12-5	-	TRBD1	15	TGTGCTAGTAGTCTGACAGGGTTGAGCAATCAGCCCCAGCATTTT	CASSLTGLSNQPQHF
TRBJ2-7	TRBV3-1/TRBV3-2	-	-	16	TGTGCCAGCAGCCAAGACTTCGGGGGATCCTCCTACGAGCAGTACTTC	CASSQDFGGSSYEQYF
TRBJ1-3	TRBV7-2	-	-	15	TGTGCCAGCAGCTTAGTAGGAGGGTACGGAAACACCATATATTTT	CASSLVGGYGNTIYF
TRBJ2-7	TRBV27	-	-	13	TGTGCCAGCAGCAGGACAGCAAGCTACGAGCAGTACTTC	CASSRTASYEQYF
TRBJ1-2	TRBV7-9	-	-	14	TGTGCCAGCAGCTCCTCCGGGACAACCTATGGCTACACCTTC	CASSSSGTTYGYTF
TRBJ1-3	TRBV12-3/TRBV12-4	-	-	11	TGTGCCAGCAGCGGGGGAAACACCATATATTTT	CASSGGNTIYF
TRBJ1-1	TRBV10-2	-	-	15	TGCGCCAGCAGTGGCCCAGACAGGCGGAGGTTCAGGGCTTTCTTT	CASSGPDRRRFRAFF
TRBJ2-7	TRBV12-5	-	-	13	TGTGCTAGTGCCCGAGGGGGATTCGACGAGCAGTACTTC	CASARGGFDEQYF
TRBJ2-7	TRBV11-3	-	TRBD1	12	TGTGCCAGCAGCTTAACAGGGGTCGAGCAGTACTTC	CASSLTGVEQYF
TRBJ2-7	TRBV5-1	-	TRBD1	14	TGCGCCAGCAGCACTGGGACAGGGAGCCGCGAGCAGTACTTC	CASSTGTGSREQYF
TRBJ2-2	TRBV7-9	-	TRBD1	12	TGTGCCAGCAGCCAGGACAGGGAGGAGCTGTTTTTT	CASSQDREELFF
TRBJ1-6	TRBV27	many	-	14	TGTGCCAGCGGTCCCATTGAGGCGGATTCACCCCTCCACTTT	CASGPIEADSPLHF
TRBJ2-7	TRBV10-1	-	TRBD2	17	TGCGCCAGCAGTGATTCCGGACTAGCGGGAGGGGCCCCCGAGCAGTACTTC	CASSDSGLAGGAPEQYF